This T cell receptor (beta chain) came from a study of blood T cells in healthy people across ages. The sample providers were healthy Caucasian people from Russia, aged roughly 6 to 95. CDR3 length equals 18 residues. Germline-derived CDR1 and CDR2 are LGHNA and YNFKEQ. Between the trimmed V and J ends, which lost 0 bases and 0 bases, there was a span of 14 bases. The study's findings and limits: Donor CMV status was unknown, possibly confounding expanded clonotype changes.

Alongside a J-beta primer mix, a sample-barcoded 5' primer served in a second PCR lasting roughly 6 to 12 cycles. TCRdb itself ran the 5' RACE reads through MiXCR, one entry per CDR3 protein. The sample includes over a million distinct CDR3 sequences, 35% to 50% of them seen just once. This clonotype occurred many times. Its antigen remains unidentified. The material sequenced was blood. The V gene is TRBV4-2, the J gene TRBJ2-2; TRBD2 is a possible D gene (5 bases). The TCR was taken from a woman aged 60-75 years in good health. CDR3 coding DNA: TGTGCCAGCAGCCAAGATGTGGGTGTGAGGGCGAACACCGGGGAGCTGTTTTTT. As protein: CASSQDVGVRANTGELFF.